This T cell receptor beta chain was retrieved from a study of graft-versus-host responses after intestinal transplantation (dated by TCRdb to the early 2020s). About the investigation overall: Recipients received multivisceral, liver-intestinal, or isolated intestinal transplants. All recipients received anti-thymocyte globulin induction followed by maintenance tacrolimus and steroids for around 3 years. After intestinal transplantation, graft-versus-host and host-versus-graft alloreactive T cell clones in the graft, circulation and bone marrow were tracked using bulk TCR-beta CDR3 sequencing. Alloreactive clones were identified by sequencing pre-transplant mixed lymphocyte reaction products and comparing these products with unstimulated pre-transplant donor and recipient T cells. Of the roughly 24 intestinal transplant recipients enrolled in the cohort, one of whom was a retransplant, a few patients without pretransplant specimens were excluded. A peak of at least 4% donor T cells among recipient peripheral blood mononuclear cells was the definition used for donor T cell macrochimerism. Rather than going through the commercial service, samples from a few later patients were sequenced in-house on an Illumina MiSeq and processed with MiXCR.

Notes on this clone: One end of the junction does not line up with germline, which may come from a read error.

From the germline V gene (reference sequence), CDR1 is SEHNR and CDR2 is FQNEAQ. The CDR3 starts with the cysteine, ends with the phenylalanine, and has 16 residues. CDR3 DNA is the only sequence kept; it has 48 bases, read in frame from the first base. Study-wide findings and limitations: The conclusions were limited by the relatively low number and heterogeneity of the intestinal transplant patients. GvH clones turned up in recipient bone marrow, with some appearing earlier in ileal mucosa or blood, a pattern consistent with an intestinal mucosal origin. In patients with donor T cell macrochimerism, the allografts had high GvH to HvG T cell clonal ratios. Early after transplant, peak levels of circulating GvH clones were found to be associated with declines in HvG clones.

Library construction relied on the immunoSEQ multiplex PCR assay. For most patients, genomic DNA was isolated using the Qiagen DNeasy Blood and Tissue Kit and was shipped frozen to Adaptive Biotechnologies for TCR sequencing. Adaptive Biotechnologies carried out high-throughput TCR-beta CDR3 sequencing of genomic DNA for most patients. Per the authors' processing: TCR sequencing data were retrieved from Adaptive's ImmunoSEQ software for roughly 17 patients, whereas a few other patients were processed with MiXCR and VDJtools. To correct CD4 versus CD8 sorting errors, any sequence found in both subsets at a frequency ratio below 5:1 was removed. Because the origin of CDR3 nucleotide sequences shared between donor and recipient could not be assigned, those sequences were removed. To count as alloreactive, a clone needed at least 2-fold expansion over unstimulated cells and a minimum CFSE-low frequency of 0.002% (template counts) or 0.001% (read counts). Mappable clones were those detected in sequenced pre-transplant spleen, lymph node, or MLR CFSE-low populations of the donor or recipient. Cumulative frequency of alloreactive clones was calculated as a percentage of all sequences weighted by copy number. TCRdb provides this immuneACCESS table in a form limited to in-frame rearrangements. Some clones are lacking; in checked studies, under half of them reflect an unresolved V gene, and why the rest are absent is not known. V and J calls plus clone size are reproduced from that table; the DNA served to infer D and trimming. The table for this sample lists 13,000 to 15,000 clones; 33% of them were counted only once. More than 5.5% of the sample goes to the ten largest clones.

The time point label for this specimen denotes: cells obtained before transplantation from donor or recipient. In the mixed lymphocyte reactions, about 200,000 CFSE-labeled pre-transplant responders were plated with about 200,000 irradiated violet-dye-labeled stimulators and cultured for over 5 days. After the mixed lymphocyte reaction, proliferating CD3+CD4+CFSE-low and CD3+CD8+CFSE-low responder cells were FACS-sorted on a BD Influx sorter. The clonotype was recovered from a human patient who received an intestinal transplant. The source was alloreactive CD4+ T cells from a mixed lymphocyte reaction culture, collected before intestinal transplant. The cell subset or site tag for this specimen amounts to: CFSE-low proliferating T cells sorted from roughly six-day pre-transplant mixed lymphocyte reaction (GvH or HvG direction). The chain is assembled from TRBV7-9 and TRBJ2-2, with 12 central nucleotides matching TRBD2. The CDR3 reads as follows: CASSTLLAGGPGELFF. The nucleotide sequence reads TGTGCCAGCAGCACGCTACTAGCGGGAGGTCCCGGGGAGCTGTTCTTT.